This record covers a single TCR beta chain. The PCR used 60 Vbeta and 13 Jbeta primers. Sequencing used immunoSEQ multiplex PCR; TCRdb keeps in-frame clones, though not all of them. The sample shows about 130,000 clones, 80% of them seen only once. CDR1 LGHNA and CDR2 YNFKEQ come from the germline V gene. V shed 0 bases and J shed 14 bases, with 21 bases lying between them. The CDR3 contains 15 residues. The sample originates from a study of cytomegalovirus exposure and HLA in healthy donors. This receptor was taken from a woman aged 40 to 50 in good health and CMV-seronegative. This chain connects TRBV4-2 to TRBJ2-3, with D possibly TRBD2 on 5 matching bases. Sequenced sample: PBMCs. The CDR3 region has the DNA TGTGCCAGCAGCCAAGAATATACGGGGAGCGAAGGGTGGTATTTT. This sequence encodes CASSQEYTGSEGWYF.